This T cell receptor (beta chain) was retrieved from a study of blood T cell repertoires in COVID-19 (TCRdb year 2020). Notes on the research overall: Samples from collaborators originated in the United States, Italy and Spain and spanned both the acute and convalescent phases of COVID-19. The repertoires were made available in a free public database intended to serve as a resource for research on the immune response to SARS-CoV-2. Deeply sampled blood TCRbeta repertoires from subjects exposed to, actively infected with, or recovered from COVID-19 were included in the dataset. Sample metadata almost always included a de-identified subject ID, COVID-19 status, age in years and sex. HLA class I and class II types, where available, came from metadata supplied by the sample provider rather than from assay-based typing. Samples were obtained from the ongoing ImmuneRACE study (first 160 participants) and from roughly 1,300 subjects provided by 6 global collaborators. The material from the prospective study consisted of cDNA or gDNA derived from T cells, B-cell-depleted T cells, or PBMCs. Broad study findings and their caveats: The amount of clinical and demographic metadata varied by source and participant and was provided uncurated.

CDR1 is given as SGHTA and CDR2 as FQGTGA, both from the germline V gene. The CDR3 has 17 amino acids, counting the end cysteine and phenylalanine. Here the CDR3 DNA is all that survives: 51 bases in frame from base 1. Relative to germline, V is 2 bases shorter and J is 1 base shorter, with 15 bases between their ends. About this clone itself: Its antigen is not yet known. The input lacks base qualities; no much larger clone sits a single base away.

TCRbeta CDR3 regions were amplified from genomic DNA by means of the immunoSEQ Assay, a bias-controlled multiplex PCR. On the authors' methods: Within the assay, amplification of reference gene primers was used to estimate how many nucleated cells each sample contained. Sequence reads were collapsed and filtered to measure the absolute abundance of every unique TCRbeta CDR3 rearrangement. For each sample, productive Simpson clonality was calculated as the square root of Simpson's diversity index across productive rearrangements. This immuneACCESS table, as held by TCRdb, lists in-frame sequences with V and J called but not all clones. Of the missing ones, under half trace to an unresolved V gene in checked studies; the others have no known cause. V, J and clone size are those of that table, while D and trimming were read from the DNA. For this sample there are 70,000 to 100,000 clones; almost 90% appear just once. The ten largest clones add up to 3.5% to 5% of the sample.

Each collaborating institution followed its own protocols to collect whole blood in K2EDTA tubes. For TCRbeta analysis, collaborators shipped samples as frozen whole blood, isolated PBMCs, or DNA extracted from either of those sample types. The rearranged segments are TRBV7-3 and TRBJ2-1; the D gene assignment is ambiguous. The sequenced sample consisted of peripheral blood. The origin of this receptor is a woman aged 80 or older with active or convalescent COVID-19. The CDR3 is CASSLLPGADSYNEQFF. The DNA is TGTGCCAGCAGCTTATTGCCCGGAGCAGATTCCTACAATGAGCAGTTCTTC.